Presented here are 9 T cell receptor beta chains from one specimen sequenced in a study of regulatory T cells in long-lasting Graves disease (dated by TCRdb to about 2021). Libraries were built with multiplex PCR. TCRdb lists the instrument as Illumina HiSeq 4000. CDR3 regions were amplified by Arm-PCR with iRepertoire HTBI primers to construct TCR beta libraries. Clones were called with MiXCR by TCRdb after fastp trimmed the public reads at Q25, and only in-frame beta chains were retained. Entries that share a CDR3 protein sequence are merged under the most common genes and DNA. The sample data list some 250,000 distinct CDR3 sequences, and 15% to 20% of these were observed just once. Of the sample, 12% to 15% falls within the top ten clones. What this sample's time point label stands for: newly diagnosed GD, antithyroid drugs for less than 3 months. For both TCR sequencing and RNA sequencing, RNA was extracted from PBMCs using TRIzol.

The data were also submitted as part of a second study, on T cells in Graves' hyperthyroidism and ophthalmopathy.

This specimen was peripheral blood mononuclear cells (PBMCs), taken at new diagnosis, from a patient treated with antithyroid drugs. These receptors all stem from a woman in her 30s with Graves disease. Donor details come from another sample of the same person, matched by shared clones.

The table lists this clonotype with many counts. CDR3 in DNA: TGTGCCAGCAGTTCCACTGGGGGGAGGTTTGGACAGCCCCAGCATTTT. Amino acids: CASSSTGGRFGQPQHF. The chain uses TRBV12-3 or TRBV12-4 and TRBJ1-5; maybe TRBD1 (5 bases). The CDR3 contains 16 residues. V gave up 4 bases and J gave up 7 bases, with 20 bases separating them.

The V call is TRBV20-1, the J call TRBJ1-2; a possible D gene is TRBD1 (6 bases). The CDR3 has 13 amino acids. The V gene's germline CDR1 is DFQATT and CDR2 SNEGSKA (reference sequence). In nucleotides, the CDR3 is TGCAGCCCCCAAGGGGGGACCGGCTATGGCTACACCTTC. This gives the protein CSPQGGTGYGYTF.

This clonotype has a handful of counts. The V and J genes are TRBV3-1 and TRBJ2-2, with 7 bases that match TRBD1. V lost 4 bases, J lost 0 bases, and 11 bases stayed unmatched. This CDR3 comprises 18 residues. The V gene's germline CDR1 is LGHDT and CDR2 YNNKEL (reference sequence). The CDR3 bases are TGTGCCAGCAGCCCCAAGGCCTGGGGACAGCCGAACACCGGGGAGCTGTTTTTT. Amino acids: CASSPKAWGQPNTGELFF.

Comments on this clonotype: Germline is not matched at one junction end, which may reflect a read error. The chain joins TRBV3-1 to TRBJ2-1, with TRBD2 as a possible D gene (6 bases). The germline V gene encodes CDR1 LGHDT and CDR2 YNNKEL (reference sequence). The CDR3 has 12 residues. The CDR3 sequence is CAGSPDSGSLFF. CDR3 nucleotide sequence: TGTGCCGGCAGCCCTGACTCCGGGAGCCTGTTCTTC.

The sample holds many counts of this clonotype. J is TRBJ1-1 and V is TRBV29-1; TRBD1 aligns across 7 bases. The J segment lost 5 bases and the V segment lost 5 bases, leaving 17 bases of the junction unmatched. The CDR3 covers 16 residues. From germline, CDR1 is SQVTM and CDR2 ANQGSEA. Here the CDR3 DNA reads TGCAGCGTTTGGACCGACAGGGTCCTAGCGGTAACTGAAGCTTTCTTT. It is translated as CSVWTDRVLAVTEAFF.

The V gene is TRBV19, the J gene TRBJ2-1, with TRBD1 identical over 9 bases. CDR1 is LNHDA and CDR2 is SQIVND in the germline V gene (reference sequence). Losses at the gene ends were 4 bases for V and 9 bases for J; bases not matched to a gene: 7. This CDR3 comprises 14 residues. CDR3 residues: CASSRTGETGEQFF. CDR3 DNA: TGTGCCAGTAGTAGGACAGGGGAGACAGGTGAGCAGTTCTTC.

In its sample, this clonotype was seen many times. The chain combines TRBV12-3 or TRBV12-4 with TRBJ2-6; the match to TRBD1 covers 9 bases. The CDR3 totals 15 residues. V shed 6 bases, J shed 2 bases, and the junction held 2 bases outside the gene matches. The CDR3 bases are TGTGCCAGCAGCCGGACAGGGGCTGGGGCCAACGTCCTGACTTTC. Translating gives CASSRTGAGANVLTF.

Details on this clonotype: A far larger clone is off by one base, so a read error is likely. The rearrangement links TRBV20-1 to TRBJ2-7; a possible D gene is TRBD2 (6 bases). CDR1 is DFQATT, CDR2 SNEGSKA, per germline (reference sequence). Trimming took off 2 bases at V and 7 bases at J, with 15 bases between the two ends. The CDR3 has 13 amino acids. This CDR3 reads CSARRRGESEQYF. The CDR3 DNA reads TGCAGTGCTAGACGGCGGGGTGAGAGTGAGCAGTACTTC.

In its sample, this clonotype was seen a few times. The chain links TRBV6-9 to TRBJ1-2; 8 nucleotides align to TRBD1. In germline, CDR1 is MNHGY, CDR2 SVAAGI. The CDR3 consists of 13 residues. Trimming removed 3 bases from V and 6 bases from J; junction bases left unmatched: 3. CDR3 in DNA: TGTGCCAGCAGTTACGACAGGGGAGATGGCTACACCTTC. Protein product: CASSYDRGDGYTF.